This T cell receptor (beta chain) was profiled in a study of shared clonotypes between healthy human individuals. Across the study: The study used three CD4 naive, three CD4 memory, two CD8 naive and one CD8 memory plate per donor.

On this clone itself: What it recognizes is unknown.

The data were produced by immunoSEQ multiplex PCR, yet TCRdb's version contains in-frame clones alone and is incomplete. Altogether 1.4 million to 1.5 million clones are present, roughly 96% being singletons, with the ten largest covering over 1%. The germline CDR1 and CDR2 sequences are SEHNR and FQNEAQ (reference sequence). The V end was cut by 3 bases, the J end by 4 bases, with 9 bases between. The CDR3 consists of 14 residues. Overall study results and limits: Estimated richness values were generally larger in naive subsets than in memory subsets.

This clonotype was sampled from a man younger than 40 in good health. Material: naive CD4+ T cells sorted from blood. Subset described: CD45RA+ positively selected. V gene TRBV7-9 combines with J gene TRBJ2-2; D not resolved. The CDR3 spells CASSFPSPTGELFF. The CDR3 DNA reads TGTGCCAGCAGCTTCCCATCACCCACCGGGGAGCTGTTTTTT.